This T cell receptor beta chain was observed in a study of OX40 agonist ivuxolimab in advanced cancers. Regarding the study in general: Ivuxolimab was a fully human IgG2 agonistic monoclonal antibody targeting the costimulatory receptor OX40 (CD134). Intravenous ivuxolimab was administered to patients every 2 weeks at six dose levels: 0.01, 0.1, 0.3, 1.5, 3 and 10 mg/kg. Among the roughly 52 dose-escalation patients, about 19 had hepatocellular carcinoma, approximately 15 melanoma, 9 renal cell carcinoma and 9 head and neck cancer. The dose-escalation cohort was 82.7% male with a mean age of roughly 60 years, ranging from roughly 23 to 90. Partial responses were achieved by three dose-escalation patients, of whom one had hepatocellular carcinoma and two had cutaneous melanoma. The paper describes the monotherapy dose-escalation part (N of about 57 patients) of the phase I trial of ivuxolimab. Peripheral TCRbeta sequencing aimed to test whether ivuxolimab altered TCR sequence diversity and caused clonal T-cell expansion. Prior anti-PD-1, anti-PD-L1 or anti-CTLA-4 therapy was permitted, and checkpoint inhibitors had been received by 30% to 40% of dose-escalation patients.

Overall study results and their limits: In partial responders in the 0.1-3.0 mg/kg groups, normalized peripheral clonal expansion was found to be among the lowest, especially among CD8+ T cells. Low levels of normalized T-cell clonal expansion were also shown by some nonresponding patients. Antigen specificity was not determined for the clonally expanded peripheral T cells. After ivuxolimab, CD8+ T cells had more expanded clones than CD4+ T cells on average. At doses of 0.1 to 3.0 mg/kg, clonal expansion of both CD4+ and CD8+ blood T cells was observed from baseline to week 6.

Genomic DNA was isolated from the sorted cells so that the TCRbeta CDR3 region could be sequenced. TCRbeta CDR3 regions were sequenced using the immunoSEQ Assay. As stored in TCRdb, this immuneACCESS dataset retains in-frame rearrangements with V and J assigned. A fraction of the clones does not appear; measured against another copy, unresolved V genes explain less than half of the discrepancy, and the remainder lacks a known reason. The sample has under 50,000 clones on record, about three quarters of them singletons. Of the sample, around a tenth is held by the ten largest clones. To note about this clone: Its binding antigen is unknown. No clone much larger than this one lies a single base away; base qualities are absent.

Patients with a history of autoimmune disease or receiving systemic immunosuppression were excluded from the trial. In every dose cohort, peripheral blood was drawn for TCR sequencing at baseline, cycle 4 day 1, and cycle 7 day 1. The samples were taken from a phase I, first-in-human, multicenter, open-label dose-escalation trial of ivuxolimab. The trial enrolled adults with locally advanced or metastatic head and neck squamous cell, hepatocellular, melanoma or renal cell carcinoma. Before TCR sequencing, CD4+ and CD8+ T cells were separately sorted from peripheral blood. The clonotype originates from an adult with an advanced solid tumor such as melanoma, head and neck, liver or kidney cancer. The specimen was CD4+ or CD8+ T cells sorted from blood, collected in a trial of the OX40 agonist ivuxolimab.

This receptor has the CDR3 CASSPLAGSDNEQFF. Read as DNA, the sequence is TGTGCCAGCTCACCCCTAGCGGGATCTGACAATGAGCAGTTCTTC. The chain links TRBV18 with TRBJ2-1, with 9 middle bases fitting TRBD2. Its CDR3 holds 15 amino acids, cysteine through phenylalanine. Just CDR3 DNA is preserved here, 45 bases in frame from base 1. From V the trimming removes 3 bases and from J it removes 5 bases, while the gene matches leave 5 bases of the junction unaccounted for. The germline V gene provides CDR1 KGHSH and CDR2 LQKENI.